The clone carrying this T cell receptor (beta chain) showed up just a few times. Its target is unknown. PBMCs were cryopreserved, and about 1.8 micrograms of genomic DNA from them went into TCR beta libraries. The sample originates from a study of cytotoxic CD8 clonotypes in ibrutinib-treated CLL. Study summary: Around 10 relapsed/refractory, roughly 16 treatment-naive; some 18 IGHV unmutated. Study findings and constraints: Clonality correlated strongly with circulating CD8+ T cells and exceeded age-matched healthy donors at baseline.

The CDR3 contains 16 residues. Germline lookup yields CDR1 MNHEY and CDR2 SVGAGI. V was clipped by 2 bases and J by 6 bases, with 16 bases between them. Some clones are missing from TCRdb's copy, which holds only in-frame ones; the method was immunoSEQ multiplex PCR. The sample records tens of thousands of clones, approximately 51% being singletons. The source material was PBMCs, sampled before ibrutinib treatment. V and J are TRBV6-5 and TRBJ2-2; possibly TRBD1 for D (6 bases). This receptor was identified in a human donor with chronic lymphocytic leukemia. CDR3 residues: CASSYTGYEGPGELFF. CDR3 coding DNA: TGTGCCAGCAGTTACACAGGGTATGAGGGTCCCGGGGAGCTGTTTTTT.